A single sample gave rise to the 27 T cell receptor beta chains below, sequenced in a study of blood T cell repertoires in COVID-19. The repertoire was sequenced with immunoSEQ multiplex PCR; TCRdb's copy has only in-frame clones and lacks some. The sample records around 310,000 clones, 85% to 90% being singletons. Sample: peripheral blood. The receptors shown here come from a woman in her thirties or forties with COVID-19, enrolled during active disease.

This rearrangement joins TRBV11-2 to TRBJ1-2; a possible D gene is TRBD1 (5 bases). The CDR3 is 14 amino acids. Germline CDR1 and CDR2: SGHAT and FQNNGV. V lost 0 bases, J lost 8 bases, and 13 bases lay in between. CDR3 in amino acids: CASSLDWGEGGYTF. The CDR3 coding sequence is TGTGCCAGCAGCTTAGACTGGGGGGAGGGAGGCTACACCTTC.

V is TRBV15 and J is TRBJ1-4; D is uncertain. This CDR3 is built from 15 residues. V lost 0 bases and J lost 7, with 12 bases in between. The germline CDR1 and CDR2 sequences are LNHNV and YYDKDF (reference sequence). Here the CDR3 reads CATSRDLRVIEKLFF. The CDR3 DNA reads as TGTGCCACCAGCAGAGATTTGAGGGTCATTGAAAAACTGTTTTTT.

The gene calls are TRBV6-2 or TRBV6-3 and TRBJ2-7; 9 bases align to TRBD1. The CDR3 has 15 amino acids. V dropped 6 bases and J dropped 2; count of bases not matched to a gene: 8. CDR1 is MNHEY and CDR2 is SVGEGT in the germline V gene. The CDR3 loop is CASSPQGATAYEQYF. The CDR3 nucleotides read TGTGCCAGCAGCCCACAGGGGGCTACGGCCTACGAGCAGTACTTC.

V gene TRBV10-3 combines with J gene TRBJ2-7; TRBD1 might be the D (5 bases). The CDR3 has 12 amino acids. V was clipped by 4 bases and J by 2 bases, with 6 bases between them. Germline V gene data show CDR1 as ENHRY and CDR2 as SYGVKD. In DNA, the CDR3 is TGTGCCATCAGTGGACAGACCTACGAGCAGTACTTC. This codes for CAISGQTYEQYF.

In its sample, this clone was seen once. The chain couples TRBV4-3 to TRBJ2-3; no clear D. The CDR3 has 13 residues. Germline V gene data show CDR1 as LGHNA and CDR2 as YSLEER. V lost 5 bases and J 6 bases, leaving 12 bases between the germline ends. The CDR3 DNA reads TGCGCCAGCAGCTTGGGCCTTCAGGATACGCAGTATTTT. Translated: CASSLGLQDTQYF.

The CDR3 DNA follows: TGTGCCAGCAGCACCCGGGATAATTCACCCCTCCACTTT. This encodes CASSTRDNSPLHF. The rearrangement joins TRBV6-5 to TRBJ1-6, with unresolved D. This CDR3 contains 13 residues. V lost 6 bases and J 5 bases, leaving 8 bases between the germline ends. CDR1 MNHEY and CDR2 SVGAGI come from the germline V gene.

The chain is built from TRBV5-1 and TRBJ2-1; D might be TRBD1 (6 bases). The CDR3 is 16 residues long. Trimming shortened V by 5 bases and J by 4 bases, and 19 bases separated the two germline ends. CDR1 and CDR2 (germline): SGHRS, YFSETQ. The CDR3 loop is CASSYDTGKQYNEQFF. CDR3 DNA: TGCGCCAGCAGTTATGATACAGGGAAACAATACAATGAGCAGTTCTTC.

V and J are TRBV6-5 and TRBJ1-5, with 7 bases aligning to TRBD1. Per germline, CDR1 MNHEY and CDR2 SVGAGI. The J segment lost 7 bases and the V segment lost 10 bases, leaving 13 bases of the junction unmatched. The CDR3 sequence is 14 residues long. In DNA, the CDR3 is TGTGCCACCTCAACACAGGGGAAGGGACAGCCCCAGCATTTT. This sequence encodes CATSTQGKGQPQHF.

This clone was recorded only once. CDR3 in DNA: TGTGCCAGCAGTATAAACCCAGGGGGCCCCACTGAAGCTTTCTTT. It translates to CASSINPGGPTEAFF. This chain uses TRBV27 with TRBJ1-1, with TRBD1 matching over 8 bases. V lost 5 bases to trimming and J lost 4 bases; unmatched junction nucleotides: 9. Germline V gene sequence: CDR1 MNHEY, CDR2 SMNVEV (reference sequence). The CDR3 contains 15 residues.

The V gene is TRBV2, the J gene TRBJ1-5, with D possibly TRBD1 on 5 matching bases. The CDR3 is 13 residues long. V was pared by 5 bases and J by 3 bases, with 8 bases between. Germline V gives CDR1 SNHLY, CDR2 FYNNEI. The CDR3 DNA is TGTGCCAGCAGTAGACAGCCCAATCAGCCCCAGCATTTT. The encoded protein is CASSRQPNQPQHF.

In its sample, this clone was seen once. V and J are TRBV7-8 and TRBJ2-3, with a tentative D call TRBD2 (5 bases). With 0 bases removed from V and 0 bases from J, the gap between germline ends came to 10 bases. The germline gives CDR1 SGHVS, CDR2 FQNEAQ. The CDR3 has 16 amino acids. CDR3 loop: CASSLAGRTSTDTQYF. The CDR3 nucleotides read TGTGCCAGCAGCTTAGCAGGCAGGACTAGCACAGATACGCAGTATTTT. Complete variable domain (other parts from reference TRBV7-8 and TRBJ2-3): GAGVSQSPRYKVAKRGQDVALRCDPISGHVSLFWYQQALGQGPEFLTYFQNEAQLDKSGLPSDRFFAERPEGSVSTLKIQRTQQEDSAVYLCASSLAGRTSTDTQYFGPGTRLTVL.

This clone has a single count. The chain joins TRBV3-1 (or the pseudogene TRBV3-2) to TRBJ1-2, with 12 bases matching TRBD1. The CDR3 loop spans 15 amino acids. Trimming took 4 bases from V and 4 from J; bases not matched to a gene: 4. Germline CDR1 and CDR2: LGHDT and YNNKEL (reference sequence). DNA of the CDR3: TGTGCCAGCAGCCGGGGGACAGGGGGCTCCTATGGCTACACCTTC. Amino acid sequence: CASSRGTGGSYGYTF.

This chain links TRBV20-1 with TRBJ1-4, with D possibly TRBD1 on 5 matching bases. Trimming cost V 3 bases and J 7 bases, with 12 bases left between them. CDR1 and CDR2 (germline): DFQATT, SNEGSKA (reference sequence). There are 13 residues in the CDR3. CDR3 in amino acids: CSASWGSPEKLFF. DNA of the CDR3: TGCAGTGCTAGTTGGGGCAGTCCTGAAAAACTGTTTTTT.

The chain carries TRBV5-1 and TRBJ1-1, with D uncertain. The V and J ends lost 0 bases and 0 bases respectively, with 6 bases between them. This CDR3 is 14 amino acids long. Germline values: CDR1 SGHRS, CDR2 YFSETQ. The CDR3 region is CASSLDILNTEAFF. CDR3 DNA: TGCGCCAGCAGCTTGGATATTCTGAACACTGAAGCTTTCTTT.

The gene calls are TRBV9 and TRBJ1-4; unclear D gene. V dropped 4 bases and J dropped 8 bases, with 12 bases sitting between them. Germline CDR1 and CDR2: SGDLS and YYNGEE. This CDR3 contains 13 residues. CDR3 sequence (DNA): TGTGCCAGCAGCCGGGGAGGGAGGGAAAAACTGTTTTTT. As protein: CASSRGGREKLFF.

Notes on this clone: In the same sample, other DNA sequences code for this CDR3. The genes are TRBV5-4 and TRBJ2-3, with 12 bases that match TRBD2. The CDR3 is 16 amino acids. Germline V gives CDR1 SGHNT, CDR2 YYREEE (reference sequence). The J segment lost 0 bases and the V segment lost 4 bases, leaving 3 bases of the junction unmatched. The DNA for the CDR3 is TGTGCCAGCAGCCCGGGGACTAGCGGGAGCACAGATACGCAGTATTTT. This sequence encodes CASSPGTSGSTDTQYF.

This chain links TRBV10-3 with TRBJ1-1, with D unresolved. CDR3 length: 13 amino acids. The germline V and J ends were trimmed by 8 bases and 1 base, with 11 bases remaining between them. Germline values: CDR1 ENHRY, CDR2 SYGVKD. CDR3: CAISGSENTEAFF. The CDR3 nucleotides read TGTGCCATCTCCGGGTCGGAGAACACTGAAGCTTTCTTT.

The chain has TRBV9 and TRBJ1-1, with D uncertain. V was shortened by 0 bases and J by 1 base, with 4 bases between the two germline ends. The CDR3 runs 13 residues. Per the germline V gene, CDR1 is SGDLS and CDR2 is YYNGEE. CDR3 amino acids: CASSVGRNTEAFF. In nucleotides, the CDR3 is TGTGCCAGCAGCGTAGGGAGGAACACTGAAGCTTTCTTT.

CDR3 nucleotides: TGCAGTGCTAGTTCTCCGGGCAGGGGTAACACTGAAGCTTTCTTT. Its protein is CSASSPGRGNTEAFF. The chain couples TRBV20-1 to TRBJ1-1, with D tentatively TRBD1 (6 bases). Germline CDR1 reads DFQATT; CDR2 reads SNEGSKA (reference sequence). Trimming took 3 bases from V and 2 from J, leaving 16 bases between them. The CDR3 is made up of 15 amino acids.

V and J are TRBV7-9 and TRBJ2-1; TRBD2 agrees at 9 bases. CDR1 is SEHNR and CDR2 is FQNEAQ in the germline V gene (reference sequence). This CDR3 has 16 residues. V trimming: 3 bases; J trimming: 6 bases; junction bases outside the gene matches: 9. The CDR3 is CASSFRRAGGVNEQFF. CDR3 in DNA: TGTGCCAGCAGCTTCCGTCGGGCGGGAGGGGTCAATGAGCAGTTCTTC.

The genes are TRBV5-1 and TRBJ1-1, with D hard to call. Trimming stripped 4 bases from V and 4 bases from J, with 14 bases between. The germline gives CDR1 SGHRS, CDR2 YFSETQ. This CDR3 spans 14 amino acids. In DNA form, the CDR3 reads TGCGCCAGCAGCCCTACCACACAGCCCACTGAAGCTTTCTTT. Encoded protein: CASSPTTQPTEAFF.

This chain joins TRBV4-1 and TRBJ2-6; 7 nucleotides agree with TRBD2. The CDR3 consists of 20 residues. Germline CDR1 MGHRA, CDR2 YSYEKL. V lost 0 bases to trimming and J lost 0 bases; unmatched junction nucleotides: 11. DNA of the CDR3: TGCGCCAGCAGCCAAGATTCTTCGGGACTAATAAGCTCTGGGGCCAACGTCCTGACTTTC. Protein sequence: CASSQDSSGLISSGANVLTF.

In the case of this clone: The junction departs from germline at one end; a sequencing error may be responsible. CDR3 residues: CASSPVAGSTDTQYF. CDR3 sequence (DNA): TGTGCTAGCAGCCCCGTGGCGGGCAGCACAGATACGCAGTATTTT. The rearrangement uses TRBV7-7 and TRBJ2-3, with a tentative D call TRBD2 (5 bases). Per the germline V gene, CDR1 is SSHAT and CDR2 is FNYEAQ (reference sequence). The CDR3 totals 15 residues.

This chain uses TRBV19 with TRBJ2-6; no clear D. CDR1 and CDR2 from the germline V gene are LNHDA and SQIVND (reference sequence). This CDR3 spans 16 amino acids. V lost 8 bases, J lost 2 bases, and 16 bases lay in between. The CDR3: CASRSVGGTGANVLTF. The CDR3 DNA sequence: TGTGCCAGTCGGTCCGTCGGCGGCACTGGGGCCAACGTCCTGACTTTC.

On this clone: Other DNA variants within this sample encode the same CDR3. This rearrangement joins TRBV19 to TRBJ1-5; possible D gene TRBD1, 6 bases. Trimming stripped 1 base from V and 5 bases from J, with 9 bases between. The germline V gene encodes CDR1 LNHDA and CDR2 SQIVND (reference sequence). This CDR3 spans 14 amino acids. CDR3 in DNA: TGTGCCAGTAGTATAGGACAGGTTTATCAGCCCCAGCATTTT. Translation: CASSIGQVYQPQHF. Supplemented by reference TRBV19 and TRBJ1-5, the full variable domain reads DGGITQSPKYLFRKEGQNVTLSCEQNLNHDAMYWYRQDPGQGLRLIYYSQIVNDFQKGDIAEGYSVSREKKESFPLTVTSAQKNPTAFYLCASSIGQVYQPQHFGDGTRLSIL.

This rearrangement joins TRBV19 to TRBJ1-2, with TRBD1 matching over 7 bases. The CDR3 consists of 15 residues. J lost 7 bases, V lost 3 bases, and 11 bases had no gene match. CDR1 is LNHDA, CDR2 SQIVND, per germline (reference sequence). The CDR3 DNA reads as TGTGCCAGTAGTATCGAGACAGGGTTGTTCTCTGGCTACACCTTC. Translating gives CASSIETGLFSGYTF.

The V gene is TRBV5-1, the J gene TRBJ2-7; 7 bases agree with TRBD1. The V gene end was trimmed by 3 bases and the J gene end by 2 bases; junction bases not matched to a gene: 5. Germline values: CDR1 SGHRS, CDR2 YFSETQ. The CDR3 is 14 amino acids. Here the CDR3 DNA reads TGCGCCAGCAGCTCGGCCGGGACAGCCTACGAGCAGTACTTC. This codes for CASSSAGTAYEQYF.